Detailed here is one T cell receptor (beta chain). Each CDR3 protein is one row after TCRdb ran MiXCR on the RT-PCR reads. The sample includes about a million distinct CDR3 sequences, about a sixth of them seen just once. V shed 6 bases and J shed 7 bases, with 15 bases lying between them. The CDR3 runs 14 residues. Per the germline V gene, CDR1 is MNHNS and CDR2 is SASEGT. This sample stems from a study of patients and donors after allogeneic stem cell transplantation. Sequencing was performed on blood, either unsorted or a sorted T cell fraction (not recorded which). The V call is TRBV6-1, the J call TRBJ2-2, with D perhaps TRBD2 (5 bases). This TCR was recovered from a human donor who was either an allogeneic HSCT recipient or a stem cell or donor lymphocyte infusion donor (not recorded which). It is not recorded whose cells these are; they may come from a transplant donor. The CDR3, as DNA: TGTGCCAGCAGGACAAGCCCGGGGTTCGGGGAGCTGTTTTTT. Protein: CASRTSPGFGELFF.